This record looks at one TCR beta chain sequence and its context. This table comes from immunoSEQ multiplex PCR, and its TCRdb copy is limited to in-frame clones, with some not included. The data show 50,000 to 65,000 clones, over 60% seen once. Single viable CD3+CD4+CD8-CD45RO+ cells were sorted as the memory CD4+ T cells. This sample was included in a study of memory CD4+ T cells and cytomegalovirus serostatus. Looking at the study overall: Healthy Belgian adult donors included nine or ten CMV-positive and around 25 CMV-negative people.

CDR3 length: 13 amino acids. Germline V gene data show CDR1 as MDHEN and CDR2 as SYDVKM. The V end lost 3 bases, the J end lost 7 bases, and 7 bases lay between the germline ends. The receptor was derived from an adult in good health and CMV-seropositive. The chain combines TRBV28 with TRBJ1-6; no definite D call. Sequencing was carried out using memory CD4+ T cells from blood. This CDR3 reads CASSFPPNSPLHF. CDR3 nucleotides: TGTGCCAGCAGTTTTCCGCCAAATTCACCCCTCCACTTT.